This T cell receptor (beta chain) stems from a study of cytomegalovirus exposure and HLA in healthy donors. Study-wide results and caveats: Most TCR beta V segments were productive about 87% or about 30% of the time in an earlier analysis. Of the V segments, some could not be distinguished, including TRBV6-2 and TRBV6-3, and were excluded. Common viral pathogens seemed to be connected with several of the most significant clusters, according to a later analysis.

The study ran its PCR with 60 Vbeta and 13 Jbeta primers. Sequencing used immunoSEQ multiplex PCR; TCRdb keeps in-frame clones, though not all of them. This table has over 70,000 clones, approximately 64% appearing once. To note about this clone: Its antigen is currently unknown.

The V and J ends lost 6 bases and 2 bases respectively, with 7 bases between them. This CDR3 contains 11 residues. Germline V gene lookup returns CDR1 DFQATT and CDR2 SNEGSKA (reference sequence). Sequenced material: PBMCs. The sequence derives from a woman aged 45-60 years in good health and CMV-seropositive. V is TRBV20-1 and J is TRBJ2-5, with D tentatively TRBD1 (6 bases). The CDR3 is CSARGQETQYF. CDR3 DNA: TGCAGTGCGAGGGGGCAAGAGACCCAGTACTTC.